Listed here are 25 T cell receptor beta chains from one sample, sequenced in a study of blood T cells in healthy people across ages. Combining a sample-barcoded 5' primer with a J-beta primer mix, a second PCR ran for roughly 7 to 12 cycles. TCRdb ran MiXCR on the 5' RACE reads and lists one entry per CDR3 protein. The sample includes 550,000 to 750,000 distinct CDR3 sequences, around 21% of them seen just once. The sequenced material came from blood. Every receptor here comes from a man between 65 and 79 years old in good health.

J is TRBJ2-2 and V is TRBV7-2; D is undetermined. V was clipped by 2 bases and J by 1 base, with 8 bases between them. This CDR3 spans 15 amino acids. The germline V gene encodes CDR1 SGHTA and CDR2 FQGNSA. The CDR3 sequence is CASSLWSRNTGELFF. The DNA of the CDR3 is TGTGCCAGCAGCTTATGGTCTCGGAACACCGGGGAGCTGTTTTTT.

In DNA, the CDR3 is TGCGCCAAGCCAGCTGGACAGGAGACGAGGAAGCAGTACTTC. It yields the protein CAKPAGQETRKQYF. The J gene is TRBJ2-7, the V gene TRBV10-2; TRBD1 matches 7 bases. V lost 10 bases, J lost 8 bases, and 17 bases stayed unmatched. Looked up from germline, CDR1 is WSHSY and CDR2 is SAAADI. The CDR3 has 14 amino acids.

There are a few counts of this clonotype. This rearrangement joins TRBV20-1 to TRBJ2-2; D perhaps matches TRBD2 (6 bases). V lost 3 bases, J lost 0 bases, and 14 bases lay in between. The germline V gene encodes CDR1 DFQATT and CDR2 SNEGSKA (reference sequence). The CDR3 contains 16 residues. DNA for the CDR3: TGCAGTGCTAGCCCGACTAGAAGGGCGAACACCGGGGAGCTGTTTTTT. Its translation is CSASPTRRANTGELFF.

Remarks on this clonotype: A junction boundary mismatches the germline segment, possibly from a read error. The chain joins TRBV27 to TRBJ2-4; 11 nucleotides line up with TRBD1. Germline CDR1 and CDR2: MNHEY and SMNVEV (reference sequence). The CDR3 extends over 16 amino acids. Here the CDR3 reads CASSFGTGGSKNIRYF. CDR3 sequence (DNA): TGTGCCAGCAGTTTTGGGACAGGGGGTTCCAAAAACATTCGGTACTTC.

This clonotype was seen a handful of times. V usage is TRBV29-1 and J usage is TRBJ2-1; 7 bases line up with TRBD1. Germline V CDR1 and CDR2: SQVTM, ANQGSEA. Germline trimming cut 6 bases from V and 0 bases from J; bases unmatched to any gene: 5. The CDR3 totals 14 residues. The CDR3 bases are TGCAGCGTCTCGACAGGGAGCTCCTACAATGAGCAGTTCTTC. This gives the protein CSVSTGSSYNEQFF.

The chain recombines TRBV5-1 with TRBJ2-2; 7 bases are shared with TRBD1. Germline CDR1 reads SGHRS; CDR2 reads YFSETQ. The CDR3 is 15 amino acids. V lost 0 bases and J lost 6; bases outside the gene matches: 5. The CDR3 DNA is TGCGCCAGCAGCTTGGAGGGACAGATGTCCGGGGAGCTGTTTTTT. It yields the protein CASSLEGQMSGELFF.

The sample holds a few counts of this clonotype. The V and J genes are TRBV25-1 and TRBJ2-3; no definite D call. V lost 1 base, J lost 5 bases, and 16 bases lay in between. Germline V CDR1 and CDR2: MGHDK, SYGVNS. This CDR3 spans 16 amino acids. The CDR3, as DNA: TGTGCCAGCAGTGAATTGGCAGAGGTCGGTCGAGATACGCAGTATTTT. Translated: CASSELAEVGRDTQYF.

V and J are TRBV6-1 and TRBJ2-5; TRBD2 matches 8 bases. The J call may be incorrect, as the DNA end agrees better with TRBJ2-1. The CDR3 length is 14 residues. CDR1 is MNHNS, CDR2 SASEGT, per germline. CDR3 protein: CASSERLASNEQFF. CDR3 nucleotide sequence: TGTGCCAGCAGTGAAAGACTAGCGAGTAATGAGCAGTTCTTC.

The chain joins TRBV29-1 to TRBJ1-1; D remains ambiguous. V was cut by 7 bases and J by 1 base, with 4 bases left in between. The V gene's germline CDR1 is SQVTM and CDR2 ANQGSEA. CDR3 length equals 10 residues. CDR3 region: CSAENTEAFF. In nucleotides, the CDR3 is TGCAGCGCAGAGAACACTGAAGCTTTCTTT.

This clonotype occurred many times. This chain uses TRBV18 with TRBJ2-1; D not certain. The CDR3 extends over 15 amino acids. Per germline, CDR1 KGHSH and CDR2 LQKENI. V lost 3 bases, J lost 9 bases, and 18 bases lay in between. The CDR3 loop reads CASSPRLDSVGEQFF. The CDR3 nucleotides are TGTGCCAGCTCACCTCGCCTAGATTCGGTGGGTGAGCAGTTCTTC.

Note on this clonotype: This CDR3 is missing its conserved last phenylalanine or tryptophan, likely due to a read error. The V gene is TRBV7-9, the J gene TRBJ2-7; TRBD2 agrees at 9 bases. The DNA end favors TRBJ2-1, so the J call may be wrong. Per the germline V gene, CDR1 is SEHNR and CDR2 is FQNEAQ (reference sequence). CDR3 length equals 16 residues. The CDR3 reads CASSSILAGGYNEQFL. In DNA form, the CDR3 reads TGTGCCAGCAGCTCTATTCTGGCGGGGGGGTACAATGAGCAGTTCCTC.

This clonotype turned up a few times. The gene calls are TRBV5-1 and TRBJ2-1; TRBD2 might be the D (6 bases). V gave up 4 bases and J gave up 7 bases, with 21 bases separating them. This CDR3 region has 16 residues. Germline V gene data show CDR1 as SGHRS and CDR2 as YFSETQ. CDR3 bases: TGCGCCAGCAGCCCAACCGGCAGCGTCGGGAGTAATGAGCAGTTCTTC. It yields the protein CASSPTGSVGSNEQFF. The full variable domain, its missing parts supplied by reference TRBV5-1 and TRBJ2-1, is KAGVTQTPRYLIKTRGQQVTLSCSPISGHRSVSWYQQTPGQGLQFLFEYFSETQRNKGNFPGRFSGRQFSNSRSEMNVSTLELGDSALYLCASSPTGSVGSNEQFFGPGTRLTVL.

The gene calls are TRBV12-3 or TRBV12-4 and TRBJ2-1; TRBD1 agrees at 8 bases. Losses at the gene ends were 5 bases for V and 13 bases for J; bases not matched to a gene: 4. The length of the CDR3 is 11 residues. The CDR3 loop is CASSVGQGQFF. The CDR3 coding sequence is TGTGCCAGCAGTGTCGGACAGGGACAGTTCTTC.

The rearrangement links TRBV20-1 to TRBJ2-1, with TRBD2 matching 8 bases. V was clipped by 0 bases and J by 6 bases; unmatched bases: 7. Germline lookup yields CDR1 DFQATT and CDR2 SNEGSKA (reference sequence). The CDR3 has 15 amino acids. The CDR3 DNA follows: TGCAGTGCTAGAGAAGGCCCGGGAGGGCCCAATGAGCAGTTCTTC. Translating gives CSAREGPGGPNEQFF.

The rearrangement uses TRBV24-1 and TRBJ1-2; 9 bases line up with TRBD1. This CDR3 has 15 amino acids. The ends lost 5 bases at V and 4 bases at J; junction bases unmatched: 7. CDR1 is KGHDR and CDR2 is SFDVKD in the germline V gene. The CDR3 DNA reads as TGTGCCACCAGTGCCTCGGGACAGGGAGGCTATGGCTACACCTTC. This sequence encodes CATSASGQGGYGYTF.

This chain uses TRBV7-9 with TRBJ2-3; tentatively, D is TRBD1 (6 bases). The CDR3 is made up of 14 amino acids. V was pared by 3 bases and J by 4 bases, with 11 bases between. The germline V gene encodes CDR1 SEHNR and CDR2 FQNEAQ (reference sequence). CDR3 protein: CASSFSRGADTQYF. CDR3 nucleotides: TGTGCCAGCAGCTTCAGCAGGGGAGCAGATACGCAGTATTTT.

This clonotype was seen many times. The chain links TRBV27 to TRBJ2-2; no clear D. Germline V CDR1 and CDR2: MNHEY, SMNVEV (reference sequence). CDR3 length: 14 residues. The V gene lost 5 bases and the J gene lost 2 bases, with 9 bases spanning the gap. CDR3 amino acids: CASSLRLNTGELFF. In DNA, the CDR3 is TGTGCCAGCAGTCTAAGACTCAACACCGGGGAGCTGTTTTTT.

In this sample, this clonotype turned up a few times. This chain connects TRBV19 to TRBJ2-7; TRBD1 aligns across 8 bases. This CDR3 region has 14 residues. The germline CDR1 and CDR2 sequences are LNHDA and SQIVND (reference sequence). The junction had 9 bases not matched to a gene; V was cut back by 6 bases and J by 5 bases. The CDR3 DNA sequence: TGTGCCAGTAGGGGGACAGGTAGGACTCACGAGCAGTACTTC. Protein product: CASRGTGRTHEQYF.

The V and J genes are TRBV20-1 and TRBJ1-3; D may be TRBD1 (5 bases). The V gene lost 1 base and the J gene lost 1 base, with 11 bases spanning the gap. The germline V gene has CDR1 DFQATT and CDR2 SNEGSKA (reference sequence). The CDR3 runs 15 residues. The CDR3 spells CSARVWGGSGNTIYF. The DNA of the CDR3 is TGCAGTGCTAGAGTTTGGGGGGGTTCTGGAAACACCATATATTTT.

In this sample, this clonotype turned up a few times. The V call is TRBV6-2 or TRBV6-3, the J call TRBJ2-5; TRBD2 might be the D (6 bases). CDR3 length: 16 amino acids. Germline V CDR1 and CDR2: MNHEY, SVGEGT. Trimming stripped 0 bases from V and 2 bases from J, with 13 bases between. The chain's CDR3 is CASSYSSGVRQETQYF. As DNA, the CDR3 is TGTGCCAGCAGTTACTCTTCGGGAGTGCGGCAAGAGACCCAGTACTTC.

This clonotype was seen a few times. The chain is built from TRBV2 and TRBJ2-5; 9 nucleotides match TRBD1. CDR1 and CDR2 (germline): SNHLY, FYNNEI. This CDR3 comprises 16 residues. V shed 4 bases and J 2 bases; nucleotides not matched to a gene: 8. CDR3 sequence: CASSAWTGDRQETQYF. CDR3 DNA: TGTGCCAGCAGTGCTTGGACAGGGGATCGTCAAGAGACCCAGTACTTC.

The chain carries TRBV21-1 and TRBJ1-5; TRBD1 is the table's D call and was not checked against the DNA. TRBV21-1 is a documented pseudogene. This CDR3 is 15 amino acids long. The CDR3: CASSRDRSSNQPQHF. The DNA of the CDR3 is TGTGCCAGCAGCCGGGACAGGTCTAGCAATCAGCCCCAGCATTTT.

This chain joins TRBV29-1 and TRBJ2-5, with D tentatively TRBD2 (5 bases). The CDR3 extends over 15 amino acids. The V end was cut by 2 bases, the J end by 7 bases, with 20 bases between. Looked up from germline, CDR1 is SQVTM and CDR2 is ANQGSEA. The CDR3 protein is CSVEILGESLWTQYF. The CDR3 region has the DNA TGCAGCGTTGAAATTTTGGGAGAAAGCCTTTGGACCCAGTACTTC.

This clonotype was seen more than once but under ten times. The V call is TRBV29-1, the J call TRBJ2-3; D is unresolved. CDR3 size: 12 residues. The germline V gene encodes CDR1 SQVTM and CDR2 ANQGSEA. With 7 bases removed from V and 3 bases from J, the gap between germline ends came to 11 bases. CDR3 coding DNA: TGCAGCGCGGAGCTGGGGACAGATACGCAGTATTTT. Protein: CSAELGTDTQYF.

CDR3 sequence (DNA): TGTGCCAGCTCAGGGATGGGGTTCTCCGAGCAGTACTTC. Translated, it gives CASSGMGFSEQYF. V gene TRBV18 combines with J gene TRBJ2-5, with unresolved D. Gene TRBJ2-7 matches the end of the DNA better, so the J call may be wrong. CDR3 length: 13 residues. Looked up from germline, CDR1 is KGHSH and CDR2 is LQKENI.